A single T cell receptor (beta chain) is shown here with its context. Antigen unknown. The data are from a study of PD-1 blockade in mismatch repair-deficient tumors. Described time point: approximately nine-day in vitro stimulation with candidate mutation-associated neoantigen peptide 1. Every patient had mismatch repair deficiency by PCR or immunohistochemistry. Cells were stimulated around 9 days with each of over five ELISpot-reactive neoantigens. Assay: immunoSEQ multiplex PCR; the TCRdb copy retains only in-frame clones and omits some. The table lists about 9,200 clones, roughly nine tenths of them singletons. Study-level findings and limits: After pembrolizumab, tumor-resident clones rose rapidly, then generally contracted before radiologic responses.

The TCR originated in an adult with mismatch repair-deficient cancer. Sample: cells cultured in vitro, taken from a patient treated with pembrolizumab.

Here the CDR3 DNA reads TGTGCCAGCAGCTCCTACGGGACAAGCTTGAATCAGCCCCAGCATTTT. It translates to CASSSYGTSLNQPQHF. The chain carries TRBV7-8 and TRBJ1-5; tentatively, D is TRBD1 (6 bases). Trimming left V 4 bases short and J 4 bases short, with 17 bases between. Germline V lookup: CDR1 SGHVS, CDR2 FQNEAQ. The CDR3 loop spans 16 amino acids.